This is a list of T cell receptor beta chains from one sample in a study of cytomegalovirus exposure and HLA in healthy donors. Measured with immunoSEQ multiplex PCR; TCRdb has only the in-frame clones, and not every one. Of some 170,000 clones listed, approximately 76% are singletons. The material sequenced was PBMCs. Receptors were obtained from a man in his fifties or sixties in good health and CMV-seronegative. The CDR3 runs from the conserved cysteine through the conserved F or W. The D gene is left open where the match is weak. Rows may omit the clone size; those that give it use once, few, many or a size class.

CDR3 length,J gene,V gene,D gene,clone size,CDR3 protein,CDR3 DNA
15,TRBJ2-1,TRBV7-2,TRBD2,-,CASSSGLAGEGEQFF,TGTGCCAGCAGCTCTGGACTAGCGGGAGAGGGTGAGCAGTTCTTC
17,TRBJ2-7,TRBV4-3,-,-,CASSQDPGAGGPYEQYF,TGCGCCAGCAGCCAAGATCCGGGGGCAGGGGGGCCCTACGAGCAGTACTTC
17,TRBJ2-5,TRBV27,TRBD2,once,CASSPRTSGGFQETQYF,TGTGCCAGCAGTCCGCGGACTAGCGGGGGATTCCAAGAGACCCAGTACTTC
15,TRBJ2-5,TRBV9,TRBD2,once,CASSPRGGRQETQYF,TGTGCCAGCAGCCCCCGGGGGGGCCGCCAAGAGACCCAGTACTTC
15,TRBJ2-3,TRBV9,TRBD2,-,CASSVGIGGADTQYF,TGTGCCAGCAGCGTTGGGATCGGGGGGGCAGATACGCAGTATTTT
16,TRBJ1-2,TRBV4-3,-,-,CASSQESAGGDYGYTF,TGCGCCAGCAGCCAAGAATCCGCGGGGGGCGACTATGGCTACACCTTC
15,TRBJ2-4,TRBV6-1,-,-,CASSGGLSAKNIQYF,TGTGCCAGCAGTGGGGGACTTTCGGCCAAAAACATTCAGTACTTC
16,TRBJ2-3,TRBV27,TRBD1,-,CASSFSGGTSTDTQYF,TGTGCCAGCAGTTTTTCAGGGGGAACTAGCACAGATACGCAGTATTTT
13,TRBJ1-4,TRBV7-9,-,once,CASRESAGEKLFF,TGTGCCAGCAGAGAGTCCGCGGGTGAAAAACTGTTTTTT
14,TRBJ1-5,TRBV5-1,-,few,CASSPRGGQVPQHF,TGCGCCAGCAGCCCCCGGGGGGGCCAGGTACCCCAGCATTTT
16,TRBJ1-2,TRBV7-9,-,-,CASSPVRRVKNYGYTF,TGTGCCAGCAGCCCGGTCCGGAGGGTAAAAAACTATGGCTACACCTTC
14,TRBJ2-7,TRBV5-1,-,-,CASSLAWAFGEQYF,TGCGCCAGCAGCTTGGCCTGGGCTTTCGGCGAGCAGTACTTC
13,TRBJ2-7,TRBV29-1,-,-,CSVGMGDAYEQYF,TGCAGCGTGGGGATGGGAGATGCCTACGAGCAGTACTTC
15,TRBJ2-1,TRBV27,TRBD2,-,CASSLQTSGGDEQFF,TGTGCCAGCAGTTTACAGACTAGCGGGGGCGATGAGCAGTTCTTC
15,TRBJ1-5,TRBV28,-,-,CASSLEGGARQPQHF,TGTGCCAGCAGTTTAGAGGGGGGGGCTCGGCAGCCCCAGCATTTT
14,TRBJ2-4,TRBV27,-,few,CASSLSFNNRAQYF,TGTGCCAGCAGTTTATCGTTTAATAACAGGGCCCAGTACTTC
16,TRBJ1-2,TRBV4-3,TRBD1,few,CASSQGPTGANYGYTF,TGCGCCAGCAGCCAAGGTCCGACAGGGGCTAACTATGGCTACACCTTC
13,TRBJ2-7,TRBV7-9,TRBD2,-,CASSPGGEYEQYF,TGTGCCAGCAGCCCCGGGGGGGAGTACGAGCAGTACTTC
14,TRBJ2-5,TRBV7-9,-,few,CASSIVTSQEAQYF,TGTGCCAGCAGTATAGTTACCTCACAAGAGGCCCAGTACTTC
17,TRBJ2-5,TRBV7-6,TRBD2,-,CASSLRGTSARGETQYF,TGTGCCAGCAGCTTAAGAGGGACTAGCGCACGAGGAGAGACCCAGTACTTC
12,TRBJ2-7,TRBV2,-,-,CASSEQGYEQYF,TGTGCCAGCAGTGAGCAGGGTTACGAGCAGTACTTC
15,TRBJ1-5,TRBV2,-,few,CASSLTDPKVQPQHF,TGTGCCAGCAGCCTGACAGACCCTAAGGTTCAGCCCCAGCATTTT
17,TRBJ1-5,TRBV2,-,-,CASSEGFGGPSNQPQHF,TGTGCCAGCAGTGAGGGTTTCGGAGGGCCGAGCAATCAGCCCCAGCATTTT
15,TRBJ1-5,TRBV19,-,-,CASSYREYSNQPQHF,TGTGCCAGTAGCTACCGGGAATATAGCAATCAGCCCCAGCATTTT